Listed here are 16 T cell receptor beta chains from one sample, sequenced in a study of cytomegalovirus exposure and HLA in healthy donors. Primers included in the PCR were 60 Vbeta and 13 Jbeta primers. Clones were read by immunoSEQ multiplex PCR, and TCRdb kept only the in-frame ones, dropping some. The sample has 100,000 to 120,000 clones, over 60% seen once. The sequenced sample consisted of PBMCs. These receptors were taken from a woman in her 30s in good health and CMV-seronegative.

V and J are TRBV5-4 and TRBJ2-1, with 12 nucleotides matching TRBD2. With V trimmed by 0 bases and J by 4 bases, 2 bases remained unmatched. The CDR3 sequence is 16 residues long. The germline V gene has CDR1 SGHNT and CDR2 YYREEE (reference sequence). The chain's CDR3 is CASSLEGLAGYNEQFF. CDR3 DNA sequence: TGTGCCAGCAGCTTGGAGGGACTAGCGGGTTACAATGAGCAGTTCTTC.

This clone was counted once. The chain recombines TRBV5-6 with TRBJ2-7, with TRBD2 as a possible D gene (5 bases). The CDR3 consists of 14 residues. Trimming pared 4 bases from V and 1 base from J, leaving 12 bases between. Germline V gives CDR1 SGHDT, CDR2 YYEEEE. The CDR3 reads CASSPHGGSYEQYF. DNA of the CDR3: TGTGCCAGCAGCCCCCATGGAGGATCCTACGAGCAGTACTTC.

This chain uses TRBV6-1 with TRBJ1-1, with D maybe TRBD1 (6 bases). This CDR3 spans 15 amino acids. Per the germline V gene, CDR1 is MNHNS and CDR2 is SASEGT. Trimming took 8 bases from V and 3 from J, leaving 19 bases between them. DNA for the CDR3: TGTGCCAGCCCCGACGCACAGGGCGCGTACACTGAAGCTTTCTTT. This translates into CASPDAQGAYTEAFF.

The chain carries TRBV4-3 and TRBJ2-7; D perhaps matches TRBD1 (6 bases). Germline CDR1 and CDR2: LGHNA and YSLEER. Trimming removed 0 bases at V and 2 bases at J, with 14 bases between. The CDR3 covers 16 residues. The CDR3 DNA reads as TGCGCCAGCAGCCAAGATCCAGGGGCAGGGACCTACGAGCAGTACTTC. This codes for CASSQDPGAGTYEQYF.

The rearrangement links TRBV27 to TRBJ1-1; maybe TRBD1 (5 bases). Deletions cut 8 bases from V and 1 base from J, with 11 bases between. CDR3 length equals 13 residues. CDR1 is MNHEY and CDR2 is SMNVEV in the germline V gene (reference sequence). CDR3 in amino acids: CASQMGGNTEAFF. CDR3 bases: TGTGCCAGCCAAATGGGGGGGAACACTGAAGCTTTCTTT.

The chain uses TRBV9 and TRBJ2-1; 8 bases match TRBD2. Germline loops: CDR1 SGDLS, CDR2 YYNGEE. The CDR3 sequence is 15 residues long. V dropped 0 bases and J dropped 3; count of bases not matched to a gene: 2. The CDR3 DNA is TGTGCCAGCAGCGTAGTAGCGGGGAGCTACAATGAGCAGTTCTTC. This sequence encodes CASSVVAGSYNEQFF.

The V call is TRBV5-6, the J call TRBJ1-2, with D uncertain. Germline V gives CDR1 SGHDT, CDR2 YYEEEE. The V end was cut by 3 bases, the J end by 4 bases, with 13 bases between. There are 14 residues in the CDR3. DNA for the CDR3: TGTGCCAGCAGCTCGGAGATGCTAATCTATGGCTACACCTTC. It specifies CASSSEMLIYGYTF.

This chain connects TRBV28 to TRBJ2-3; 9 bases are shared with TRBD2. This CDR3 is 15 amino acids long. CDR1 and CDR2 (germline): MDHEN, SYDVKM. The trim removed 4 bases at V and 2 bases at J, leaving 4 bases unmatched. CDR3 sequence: CASSSAGGPTDTQYF. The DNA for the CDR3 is TGTGCCAGCAGTTCTGCGGGGGGGCCCACAGATACGCAGTATTTT.

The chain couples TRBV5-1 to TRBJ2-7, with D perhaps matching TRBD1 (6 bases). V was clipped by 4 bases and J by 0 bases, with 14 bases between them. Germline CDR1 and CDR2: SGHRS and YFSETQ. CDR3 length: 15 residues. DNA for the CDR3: TGCGCCAGCAGCCCACCCGACAGGAGCTCCTACGAGCAGTACTTC. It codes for CASSPPDRSSYEQYF.

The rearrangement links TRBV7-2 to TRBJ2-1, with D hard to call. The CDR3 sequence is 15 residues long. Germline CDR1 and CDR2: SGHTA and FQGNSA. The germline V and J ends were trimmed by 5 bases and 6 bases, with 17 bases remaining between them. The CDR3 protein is CASSIFTTKSNEQFF. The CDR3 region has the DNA TGTGCCAGCAGCATCTTCACGACAAAGAGCAATGAGCAGTTCTTC.

The CDR3 is CASSGTTNTEAFF. CDR3 nucleotides: TGTGCCAGCTCAGGGACTACGAACACTGAAGCTTTCTTT. The chain links TRBV18 to TRBJ1-1, with D tentatively TRBD1 (5 bases). The CDR3 is made up of 13 amino acids. CDR1 and CDR2 from the germline V gene are KGHSH and LQKENI. Trimming cost V 5 bases and J 1 base, with 8 bases left between them.

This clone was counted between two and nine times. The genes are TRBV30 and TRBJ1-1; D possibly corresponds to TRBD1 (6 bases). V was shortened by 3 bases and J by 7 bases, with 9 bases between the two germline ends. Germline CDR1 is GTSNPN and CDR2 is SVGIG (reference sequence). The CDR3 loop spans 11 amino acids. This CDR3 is CAWRGAGEAFF. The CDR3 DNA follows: TGTGCCTGGAGGGGGGCGGGTGAAGCTTTCTTT.

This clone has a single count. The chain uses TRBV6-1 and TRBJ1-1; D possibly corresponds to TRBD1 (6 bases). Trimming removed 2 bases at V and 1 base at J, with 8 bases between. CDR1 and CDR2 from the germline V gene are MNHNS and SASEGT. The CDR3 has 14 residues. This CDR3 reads CASSETGWNTEAFF. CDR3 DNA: TGTGCCAGCAGTGAAACAGGGTGGAACACTGAAGCTTTCTTT.

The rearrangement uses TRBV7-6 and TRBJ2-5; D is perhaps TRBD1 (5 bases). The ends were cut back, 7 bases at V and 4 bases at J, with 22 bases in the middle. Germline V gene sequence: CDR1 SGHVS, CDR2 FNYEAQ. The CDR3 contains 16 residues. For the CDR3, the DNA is TGTGCCAGCACCCTACGCCAGGGTCGGATAGGAGAGACCCAGTACTTC. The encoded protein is CASTLRQGRIGETQYF.

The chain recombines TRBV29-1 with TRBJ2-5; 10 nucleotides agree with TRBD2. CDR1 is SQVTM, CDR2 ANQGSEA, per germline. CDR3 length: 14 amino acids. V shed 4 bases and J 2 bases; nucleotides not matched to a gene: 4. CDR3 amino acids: CSVALAGIQETQYF. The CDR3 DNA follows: TGCAGCGTTGCACTAGCGGGAATACAAGAGACCCAGTACTTC.

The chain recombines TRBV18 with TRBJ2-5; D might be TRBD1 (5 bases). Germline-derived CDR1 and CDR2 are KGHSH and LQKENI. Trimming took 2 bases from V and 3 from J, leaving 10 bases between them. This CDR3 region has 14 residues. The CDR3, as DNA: TGTGCCAGCTCACCAGAAGACAGTGAAGAGACCCAGTACTTC. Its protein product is CASSPEDSEETQYF.